This T cell receptor beta chain was observed in a study of blood T cell repertoires in COVID-19. Turning to the study itself: Some COVID-19 samples were acute and others convalescent; all came from the United States, Italy and Spain. Sources were T cells, B-cell-depleted T cells, or PBMCs; the material itself was cDNA or gDNA.

CDR3 length equals 14 residues. CDR1 and CDR2 (germline): LGHDT, YNNKEL (reference sequence). Trimming removed 6 bases from V and 8 bases from J, with 14 bases in between. Only in-frame clones appear in the TCRdb table, and some are missing; sequencing was by immunoSEQ multiplex PCR. The repertoire includes about 84,000 clones, 75% to 85% of them detected once, and roughly 30% sits in the top ten. The chain couples TRBV3-1 (or the pseudogene TRBV3-2) to TRBJ1-6, with D possibly TRBD1 on 6 matching bases. The specimen was peripheral blood. The clonotype originates from a woman older than 75 with acute or convalescent COVID-19. The CDR3: CASSYRVGDSPLHF. The CDR3 nucleotides are TGTGCCAGCAGTTACAGGGTTGGGGATTCACCCCTCCACTTT.